The clone carrying this T cell receptor beta chain was observed a few times. What it recognizes is unknown. The data originate from a study of beta chain features in type 1 diabetes. Every donor provided one heparinised blood draw, which averaged approximately 100 mL. Study-wide findings and caveats: Any HLA-type effect on TCRB rearrangement remained unresolved here. High TCR expression in some cells could lead to their over-representation in cDNA sequencing. The naive, central memory and Treg TCRB repertoires showed an apparent similarity that was greater among patients than among healthy donors.

The whole isolated RNA underwent reverse transcription, so sequencing captured expressed TCRB transcripts. Only in-frame clones appear in the TCRdb table, and some are missing; sequencing was by immunoSEQ multiplex PCR. This table has just over 600,000 clones, about 16% appearing once. With 3 bases removed from V and 2 bases from J, the gap between germline ends came to 13 bases. Germline values: CDR1 LNHDA, CDR2 SQIVND (reference sequence). The CDR3 is made up of 15 amino acids. This chain links TRBV19 with TRBJ1-2; possible D gene TRBD1, 5 bases. This TCR came from a man aged 18 to 30 in good health. The sample taken for sequencing was naive CD4+ T cells from blood. CDR3 coding DNA: TGTGCCAGTAGTATTAGGACACCTATCAACTATGGCTACACCTTC. Amino acids: CASSIRTPINYGYTF.